Below, 12 T cell receptor beta chains from the same sample are listed, as sequenced in a study of CD8+ T cells in alopecia areata. Extracted RNA was reverse transcribed, and the resulting cDNA served as sequencing template. Assay used: immunoSEQ multiplex PCR; TCRdb lists only in-frame clones, some missing. In the table there are 93,000 or so clones, around three fifths of which are singletons. Sequencing was done on a sample of CD4+ T cells sorted from blood. The receptors here all came from a human donor in good health.

The V call is TRBV7-2, the J call TRBJ2-5; D is possibly TRBD1 (6 bases). The V and J ends lost 2 bases and 5 bases respectively, with 15 bases between them. This CDR3 region has 15 residues. Germline V gene data show CDR1 as SGHTA and CDR2 as FQGNSA. For the CDR3, the DNA is TGTGCCAGCAGCTTATCATCAGGGGCGCGGGAGACCCAGTACTTC. This codes for CASSLSSGARETQYF.

V is TRBV6-6 and J is TRBJ2-5; D possibly matches TRBD1 or TRBD2 (5 bases each). The CDR3 spans 14 residues. V shed 5 bases and J shed 5 bases, with 15 bases lying between them. In germline, CDR1 is MNHNY, CDR2 SVGAGI (reference sequence). CDR3 DNA: TGTGCCAGCAGTACCACGGGGCTGGGCGAGACCCAGTACTTC. This codes for CASSTTGLGETQYF.

In this sample, this clone turned up once. The chain carries TRBV2 and TRBJ1-1, with 7 bases lining up with TRBD1. The CDR3 is made up of 15 amino acids. Trimming at V came to 6 bases and at J to 1 base, leaving 8 bases not matched to a gene. The germline V gene has CDR1 SNHLY and CDR2 FYNNEI. The CDR3 nucleotides read TGTGCCAGCAGAGAGACAGGGAGTCGGAACACTGAAGCTTTCTTT. Protein product: CASRETGSRNTEAFF.

This clone was counted a few times. The V call is TRBV10-3, the J call TRBJ1-2; perhaps TRBD1 as D (5 bases). The CDR3 covers 11 residues. The ends were cut back, 4 bases at V and 7 bases at J, with 7 bases in the middle. Germline CDR1 and CDR2: ENHRY and SYGVKD. CDR3 bases: TGTGCCATCAGTGGGGGCTCTGGCTACACCTTC. Amino acids: CAISGGSGYTF.

By sample share, this clone is medium-sized. Given the absence of the conserved phenylalanine or tryptophan at the CDR3 end, a read error is likely. The DNA is omitted, as the CDR3 cannot be located on it reliably, and the CDR3 follows TCRdb's listing. This chain links TRBV21-1 with TRBJ2-7. TRBV21-1 counts as a pseudogene. The CDR3 region is 9 residues in length, termini included. The CDR3 loop reads CASSKGTEC.

The J gene is TRBJ2-5, the V gene TRBV29-1; D may be TRBD1 (6 bases). CDR1 SQVTM and CDR2 ANQGSEA come from the germline V gene. This CDR3 has 16 amino acids. V gave up 4 bases and J gave up 4 bases, with 22 bases separating them. The CDR3 coding sequence is TGCAGCGTTGGAACTACAGGGTCTGGGAGCGGAGAGACCCAGTACTTC. It yields the protein CSVGTTGSGSGETQYF. The full variable domain, completed using reference TRBV29-1 and TRBJ2-5, is SAVISQKPSRDICQRGTSLTIQCQVDSQVTMMFWYRQQPGQSLTLIATANQGSEATYESGFVIDKFPISRPNLTFSTLTVSNMSPEDSSIYLCSVGTTGSGSGETQYFGPGTRLLVL.

The chain has TRBV2 and TRBJ1-2; D is perhaps TRBD1 (5 bases). The CDR3 loop spans 14 amino acids. Germline V lookup: CDR1 SNHLY, CDR2 FYNNEI. V lost 4 bases to trimming and J lost 7 bases, with 16 bases between them. As DNA, the CDR3 is TGTGCCAGCAGTGTACGACAGCAGGAGTCTGGCTACACCTTC. Translating it yields CASSVRQQESGYTF. Together with reference TRBV2 and TRBJ1-2, the CDR3 gives the full variable domain: EPEVTQTPSHQVTQMGQEVILRCVPISNHLYFYWYRQILGQKVEFLVSFYNNEISEKSEIFDDQFSVERPDGSNFTLKIRSTKLEDSAMYFCASSVRQQESGYTFGSGTRLTVV.

The chain combines TRBV13 with TRBJ1-1; a possible D gene is TRBD1 (6 bases). The V end lost 5 bases, the J end lost 5 bases, and 21 bases lay between the germline ends. This CDR3 spans 16 amino acids. Germline V gene sequence: CDR1 PRHDT, CDR2 FYEKMQ (reference sequence). The CDR3 is CASSIRGQVGRTEAFF. In DNA, the CDR3 is TGTGCCAGCAGCATCCGGGGGCAGGTAGGAAGGACTGAAGCTTTCTTT. Drawing the rest from reference TRBV13 and TRBJ1-1, the complete variable domain is AAGVIQSPRHLIKEKRETATLKCYPIPRHDTVYWYQQGPGQDPQFLISFYEKMQSDKGSIPDRFSAQQFSDYHSELNMSSLELGDSALYFCASSIRGQVGRTEAFFGQGTRLTVV.

CDR3 nucleotides: TGTGCCAGCAGCCCTATGGGGGACGGGGAGCTGTTTTTT. It specifies CASSPMGDGELFF. The rearrangement uses TRBV7-9 and TRBJ2-2, with D possibly being TRBD1 or TRBD2 (5 bases each). CDR1 and CDR2 (germline): SEHNR, FQNEAQ (reference sequence). The V and J ends lost 5 bases and 7 bases respectively, with 11 bases between them. The CDR3 spans 13 residues.

The chain's CDR3 is CASSVTGRPDTQYF. CDR3 DNA: TGTGCCAGCAGCGTGACAGGGAGGCCAGATACGCAGTATTTT. The J gene is TRBJ2-3, the V gene TRBV5-4, with D possibly being TRBD1 (7 bases). Germline V gives CDR1 SGHNT, CDR2 YYREEE (reference sequence). Trimming left V 4 bases short and J 4 bases short, with 13 bases between. The CDR3 runs to 14 residues.

CDR3 loop: CSVLGDLGQPQHF. The CDR3 nucleotides are TGCAGCGTTTTGGGGGATCTCGGCCAGCCCCAGCATTTT. J is TRBJ1-5 and V is TRBV29-1; D may be TRBD1 (5 bases). CDR3 length: 13 residues. Trimming pared 5 bases from V and 7 bases from J, leaving 15 bases between. CDR1 is SQVTM and CDR2 is ANQGSEA in the germline V gene.

The chain has TRBV15 and TRBJ2-3; D not resolved. The CDR3 has 13 amino acids. Germline loops: CDR1 LNHNV, CDR2 YYDKDF (reference sequence). Trimming cost V 1 base and J 14 bases, with 16 bases left between them. The CDR3 region has the DNA TGTGCCACCAGCAGAGTTGGGATTCTTCCGTTGTATTTT. It translates to CATSRVGILPLYF.